This TCR beta chain appears in the sequencing data of a study of T cell repertoires in cytomegalovirus infection. Study-level findings and limits: In two of eight donors, the top clonotype was HLA-C-restricted CMV-specific.

V lost 8 bases and J 8 bases, leaving 21 bases between the germline ends. Germline V lookup: CDR1 MGHRA, CDR2 YSYEKL. The CDR3 length is 14 residues. Via MiXCR, TCRdb re-called the reads, giving one row per CDR3 protein. The repertoire includes about 920,000 distinct CDR3 sequences, roughly 30% of them detected once, and roughly 13% sits in the top ten. Regarding this clonotype: What it recognizes is unknown.

The chain is built from TRBV4-1 and TRBJ1-2; D remains unclear. The source material was cultured CD8+ T cells from PBMCs, sampled from culture after CMV antigen stimulation. The clonotype was recovered from a human donor in good health (CMV status not recorded). Some clones in this sample may be carry-over from other donors' samples. The DNA of the CDR3 is TGCGCCAGCCAACTCGGGAGAGCCGATAAGGGCTACACCTTC. Translating gives CASQLGRADKGYTF.